The 16 T cell receptor beta chains presented below share a single source sample, sequenced in a study of T cell repertoires in cytomegalovirus infection. Each CDR3 protein is one row after TCRdb ran MiXCR on the reads. In the table there are under 200,000 distinct CDR3 sequences, nearly 9.5% of which are singletons. Sequenced input: PBMCs. All receptors derive from a human donor in good health (CMV status not recorded). Some clones in this sample may be carry-over from other donors' samples.

This clonotype was found many times. The chain recombines TRBV6-2 or TRBV6-3 with TRBJ1-5; TRBD1 matches at 11 bases. The CDR3 is 17 residues long. CDR1 is MNHEY, CDR2 SVGEGT, per germline. V lost 2 bases to trimming and J lost 7 bases; unmatched junction nucleotides: 10. The CDR3 sequence: CASSYGRTGGLGQPQHF. CDR3 bases: TGTGCCAGCAGTTACGGACGGACAGGGGGCCTTGGACAGCCCCAGCATTTT.

This clonotype appeared a few times. This chain uses TRBV10-3 with TRBJ2-7, with 8 nucleotides matching TRBD2. CDR1 and CDR2 from the germline V gene are ENHRY and SYGVKD. The V segment lost 8 bases and the J segment 5 bases; nucleotides outside the gene matches: 8. The CDR3 sequence is 13 residues long. CDR3 residues: CAIGREGRHEQYF. The CDR3 DNA sequence: TGTGCCATCGGTCGGGAGGGCCGGCACGAGCAGTACTTC.

This clonotype was seen repeatedly, ten times or more. This chain uses TRBV7-9 with TRBJ1-2, with a weak D call TRBD1 (6 bases). This CDR3 spans 16 amino acids. Germline CDR1 reads SEHNR; CDR2 reads FQNEAQ (reference sequence). Between the trimmed V and J ends, which lost 3 bases and 5 bases, there was a span of 19 bases. For the CDR3, the DNA is TGTGCCAGCAGCTTTGGCGGCTCAGGGGCCCATTATGGCTACACCTTC. Protein: CASSFGGSGAHYGYTF.

Only a few counts were recorded for this clonotype. The rearrangement joins TRBV28 to TRBJ1-5; D might be TRBD1 (5 bases). The CDR3 length is 14 residues. V was pared by 10 bases and J by 5 bases, with 18 bases between. The germline V gene encodes CDR1 MDHEN and CDR2 SYDVKM. This CDR3 reads CATHQSRGHQPQHF. CDR3 bases: TGTGCCACCCATCAATCTCGGGGACATCAGCCCCAGCATTTT.

This clonotype was seen many times. The V gene is TRBV28, the J gene TRBJ1-4; 8 bases map to TRBD1. CDR3 length equals 14 residues. Germline V CDR1 and CDR2: MDHEN, SYDVKM. With 2 bases clipped from V and 7 bases from J, the junction kept 3 bases outside the gene matches. CDR3 DNA: TGTGCCAGCAGTTTAAGGACAGGGCCTGAAAAACTGTTTTTT. Its protein is CASSLRTGPEKLFF.

The chain has TRBV20-1 and TRBJ1-5; D remains unclear. This CDR3 has 17 residues. Germline lookup yields CDR1 DFQATT and CDR2 SNEGSKA (reference sequence). Trimming removed 0 bases from V and 5 bases from J, with 20 bases in between. The CDR3 reads CSARDLGADWQDQPQHF. The CDR3 nucleotides read TGCAGTGCTAGAGATCTAGGAGCGGACTGGCAGGATCAGCCCCAGCATTTT.

The chain has TRBV20-1 and TRBJ2-1; 10 bases agree with TRBD2. J was trimmed by 1 base and V by 3 bases; bases with no gene match: 3. Germline values: CDR1 DFQATT, CDR2 SNEGSKA (reference sequence). The CDR3 runs 15 residues. The CDR3 reads CSASQLAGSYNEQFF. CDR3 coding DNA: TGCAGTGCTAGCCAACTAGCGGGATCCTACAATGAGCAGTTCTTC.

This clonotype showed up many times. The DNA for the CDR3 is TGTGCCAGCAGCAGCGAGGGGGAATTCTACGAGCAGTACTTC. Translated: CASSSEGEFYEQYF. J is TRBJ2-7 and V is TRBV7-8, with D tentatively TRBD1 (6 bases). Germline V gene data show CDR1 as SGHVS and CDR2 as FQNEAQ. The CDR3 has 14 residues. V shed 5 bases and J shed 3 bases, with 14 bases lying between them.

This clonotype was counted many times. V is TRBV28 and J is TRBJ2-2; D is ambiguous. Trimming shortened V by 7 bases and J by 1 base, and 16 bases separated the two germline ends. Germline V gene lookup returns CDR1 MDHEN and CDR2 SYDVKM. This CDR3 contains 16 residues. The CDR3 sequence: CASKDRHGGNTGELFF. As DNA, the CDR3 is TGTGCCAGCAAAGATAGGCACGGCGGGAACACCGGGGAGCTGTTTTTT.

The chain links TRBV20-1 to TRBJ1-4; TRBD1 aligns across 8 bases. The CDR3 has 15 residues. With 0 bases clipped from V and 7 bases from J, the junction kept 7 bases outside the gene matches. Germline assignment: CDR1 DFQATT and CDR2 SNEGSKA (reference sequence). The CDR3 protein is CSAREPRGQFEKLFF. CDR3 DNA sequence: TGCAGTGCTAGAGAACCCAGGGGGCAGTTTGAAAAACTGTTTTTT.

This clonotype was counted between two and nine times. J is TRBJ1-1 and V is TRBV29-1, with 7 positions matching TRBD1. With V trimmed by 5 bases and J by 4 bases, 10 bases remained unmatched. Germline assignment: CDR1 SQVTM and CDR2 ANQGSEA. This CDR3 is built from 14 residues. DNA of the CDR3: TGCAGCGTTATGGTCCAGGGGGTGAGCACTGAAGCTTTCTTT. Translated: CSVMVQGVSTEAFF.

The chain uses TRBV6-5 and TRBJ2-3; D is perhaps TRBD2 (5 bases). This CDR3 region has 15 residues. Germline V gene sequence: CDR1 MNHEY, CDR2 SVGAGI. Deletions cut 0 bases from V and 1 base from J, with 8 bases between. CDR3 protein: CASSYSISGTDTQYF. The DNA of the CDR3 is TGTGCCAGCAGTTACTCGATTAGCGGCACAGATACGCAGTATTTT.

This clonotype was detected ten times or more. The chain links TRBV28 to TRBJ1-5, with TRBD1 matching 9 bases. This CDR3 has 19 amino acids. Germline trimming cut 4 bases from V and 1 base from J; bases unmatched to any gene: 14. Per the germline V gene, CDR1 is MDHEN and CDR2 is SYDVKM. The CDR3 nucleotides are TGTGCCAGCAGTTCTCCAGACAGGGGGAGACTTTGGAGCAATCAGCCCCAGCATTTT. It translates to CASSSPDRGRLWSNQPQHF. Using reference TRBV28 and TRBJ1-5 for the parts outside the CDR3, the full variable domain is DVKVTQSSRYLVKRTGEKVFLECVQDMDHENMFWYRQDPGLGLRLIYFSYDVKMKEKGDIPEGYSVSREKKERFSLILESASTNQTSMYLCASSSPDRGRLWSNQPQHFGDGTRLSIL.

A few counts support this clonotype. The chain employs TRBV20-1 and TRBJ2-5, with TRBD2 matching over 14 bases. Trimming removed 3 bases from V and 4 bases from J; junction bases left unmatched: 16. The CDR3 loop spans 19 amino acids. Looked up from germline, CDR1 is DFQATT and CDR2 is SNEGSKA (reference sequence). The CDR3 sequence is CSASFGPTSGTSGRETQYF. In DNA form, the CDR3 reads TGCAGTGCTAGTTTCGGTCCGACAAGCGGGACTAGCGGGAGAGAGACCCAGTACTTC.

In its sample, this clonotype was seen a few times. The gene calls are TRBV20-1 and TRBJ1-4, with D tentatively TRBD1 (6 bases). Germline V gene sequence: CDR1 DFQATT, CDR2 SNEGSKA (reference sequence). The length of the CDR3 is 15 residues. The V gene lost 3 bases and the J gene lost 0 bases, with 11 bases spanning the gap. The CDR3 region has the DNA TGCAGTGCTAGTCAGGACAGCGCAACTAATGAAAAACTGTTTTTT. Protein: CSASQDSATNEKLFF.

This clonotype was found many times. The CDR3 protein is CASSLTPDLSYEQYF. CDR3 DNA: TGTGCCAGCAGTTTGACCCCCGACCTGTCGTACGAGCAGTACTTC. This chain joins TRBV12-3 or TRBV12-4 and TRBJ2-7; the D is unclear. Trimming stripped 3 bases from V and 4 bases from J, with 16 bases between. The CDR3 covers 15 residues.